This T cell receptor (beta chain) emerged from a study of radiotherapy plus CTLA-4 blockade in lung cancer (dated by TCRdb to 2016 to 2019). In the study overall: Objective responses were observed in 18% of enrolled patients, and disease control was achieved in approximately 32%. Overall study outcomes, separate from this receptor: Increased serum interferon-beta after radiation, together with early dynamic changes in blood T cell clones, were reported to be the strongest predictors of response. TCR clones derived from tumors expanded in peripheral blood after treatment with radiotherapy and ipilimumab.

Receptors were amplified or captured by the immunoSEQ multiplex PCR assay. This is the immuneACCESS table as TCRdb keeps it, with only in-frame sequences that have V and J called. A part of the clones is gone; compared with another copy, unresolved V genes explain less than half, and the rest is unexplained. Recorded for this sample are roughly 30,000 clones; approximately 80% of them occurred a single time. Approximately 7.5% of the sample is taken by the ten largest. In this study, focal radiation therapy paired with CTLA-4 blockade (ipilimumab) was tested in patients who had chemo-refractory metastatic non-small-cell lung cancer. CDR1 is given as ENHRY and CDR2 as SYGVKD, both from the germline V gene. V ends up 8 bases short and J 8 bases short, with an unmatched junction base count of 12. From its cysteine to its phenylalanine, the CDR3 spans 15 amino acids. The DNA shown is the 45-base CDR3, in frame from base 1.

With respect to this clone: Its antigen is not yet known. Qualities for individual bases were not recorded, and no much larger clone is one base off.

The chain employs TRBV10-3 and TRBJ1-2, with TRBD1 identical over 12 junction bases. The sequenced sample was peripheral blood, obtained from a patient treated with radiotherapy plus ipilimumab. This receptor was identified in a human donor with non-small cell lung cancer who had stable disease on radiotherapy plus ipilimumab. CDR3 region: CAISDPGQGARGYTF. The DNA sequence is TGTGCCATCTCGGACCCGGGACAGGGGGCGCGGGGCTACACCTTC.